The rows below give T cell receptor beta chains drawn from one sample of a study of blood T cells in healthy people across ages. TCRdb passed the 5' RACE reads through MiXCR, listing each CDR3 protein once. The sample lists roughly 1.4 million distinct CDR3 sequences; approximately 59% were seen once. The specimen was blood. These receptors all come from a young man in good health. CDR3s include the opening cysteine and the closing phenylalanine or tryptophan. A D gene is named only where the DNA matches it firmly. Where a row states a size, it is once, few, many or the class of an expanded clone; other rows omit it.

size,J,D,V,CDR3,DNA
.,TRBJ1-4,.,TRBV28,CASSPGDWGEKLFF,TGTGCCAGCAGTCCCGGGGACTGGGGAGAAAAACTGTTTTTT
few,TRBJ2-3,TRBD1,TRBV12-3/TRBV12-4,CASSRTGIGDTQYF,TGTGCCAGCAGCCGGACAGGGATAGGGGATACGCAGTATTTT
.,TRBJ2-7,.,TRBV9,CASSVATGTRGGEQYF,TGTGCCAGCAGCGTAGCTACAGGGACACGGGGCGGCGAGCAGTACTTC
.,TRBJ1-5,.,TRBV7-8,CASSGRGFDQPQHF,TGTGCCAGCAGCGGTCGGGGGTTTGATCAGCCCCAGCATTTT
few,TRBJ2-7,TRBD2,TRBV12-3/TRBV12-4,CASSTSGSNEQYF,TGTGCCAGCAGCACTAGCGGGAGTAACGAGCAGTACTTC
few,TRBJ2-3,TRBD2,TRBV11-2,CASSYALAGLDTQYF,TGTGCCAGCAGCTACGCTCTAGCGGGATTGGATACGCAGTATTTT
.,TRBJ2-3,.,TRBV6-1,CAIPKEANGWSHTDTQYF,TGTGCGATCCCCAAGGAGGCGAACGGGTGGTCCCACACAGATACGCAGTATTTT
.,TRBJ2-1,TRBD2,TRBV18,CASSPGTTSSYNKQFF,TGTGCCAGCTCACCGGGTACGACTAGCTCCTACAATAAGCAGTTCTTC
.,TRBJ1-1,.,TRBV6-1,CASPPGLVTEAFF,TGTGCCAGCCCCCCAGGGTTGGTCACTGAAGCTTTCTTT
.,TRBJ1-5,.,TRBV11-2,CASSSLGGEQPQHF,TGTGCCAGCAGCTCCCTCGGGGGTGAGCAGCCCCAGCATTTT
.,TRBJ2-1,.,TRBV29-1,CSVDGADRSGNEQFF,TGCAGCGTTGACGGGGCCGACAGGTCGGGCAATGAGCAGTTCTTC
.,TRBJ2-4,TRBD2,TRBV3-1,CASSQEASGVTQYF,TGTGCCAGCAGCCAAGAGGCTAGCGGGGTCACTCAGTACTTC
few,TRBJ2-4,.,TRBV11-2,CASSLEALAKNIQYF,TGTGCCAGCAGCTTAGAAGCCCTCGCCAAAAACATTCAGTACTTC
.,TRBJ2-7,.,TRBV28,CASSLYATAYEQYF,TGTGCCAGCAGCCTTTATGCCACAGCCTACGAGCAGTACTTC
few,TRBJ2-5,TRBD2,TRBV5-5,CASSWGTIAQETQYF,TGTGCCAGCAGCTGGGGGACTATAGCCCAAGAGACCCAGTACTTC
.,TRBJ1-4,TRBD1,TRBV29-1,CSVEFRDRNEKLFF,TGCAGCGTTGAATTCCGGGACAGGAATGAAAAACTGTTTTTT
.,TRBJ1-4,.,TRBV11-2,CASSSIRGWVNEKLFF,TGTGCCAGCAGCTCTATACGGGGTTGGGTTAATGAAAAACTGTTTTTT
few,TRBJ2-7,.,TRBV27,CASRHDNEQYF,TGTGCCAGCAGGCATGACAACGAGCAGTACTTC
.,TRBJ2-5,.,TRBV4-3,CASSQDGPGSQETQYF,TGCGCCAGCAGCCAAGATGGTCCAGGGTCACAAGAGACCCAGTACTTC
few,TRBJ2-1,TRBD1,TRBV15,CATSKTGDAYNEQFF,TGTGCCACCAGCAAGACAGGGGATGCCTACAATGAGCAGTTCTTC
once,TRBJ2-7,TRBD1,TRBV10-3,CAISENRGLTYEQYF,TGTGCCATCAGTGAGAACAGGGGTCTAACCTACGAGCAGTACTTC
.,TRBJ2-1,.,TRBV20-1,CSAYPLAGSSYNEQFF,TGCAGTGCTTATCCGCTGGCGGGAAGCTCCTACAATGAGCAGTTCTTC
.,TRBJ2-1,.,TRBV24-1,CATSDNNEQFF,TGTGCCACCAGTGACAACAATGAGCAGTTCTTC
.,TRBJ2-7,TRBD1,TRBV27,CASSLTTGMRYEQYF,TGTGCCAGCAGTTTAACGACAGGGATGCGGTACGAGCAGTACTTC
.,TRBJ2-7,TRBD2,TRBV2,CASSEDPGLVLKSYEQYF,TGTGCCAGCAGTGAAGACCCGGGACTAGTTCTAAAAAGCTACGAGCAGTACTTC
.,TRBJ2-1,.,TRBV5-1,CASAESVRSSYNEQFF,TGCGCCAGCGCTGAGTCTGTGAGGAGCTCCTACAATGAGCAGTTCTTC